This T cell receptor beta chain was recovered during a study of response to subunit inactivated influenza vaccine (dated 2018 in TCRdb). Context from the whole study: Deep quantitative T cell receptor repertoire profiling was used in the study to track responses to a trivalent subunit inactivated influenza vaccine.

Beyond this particular receptor, the publication reports: The authors suggested that each seasonal influenza vaccination may recruit only a limited number of new T cells.

A distance of 14 bases separates the germline ends of V and J, which lose 7 bases and 3 bases respectively. CDR1 SGHRS and CDR2 YFSETQ are derived from the germline V gene. Measured from the cysteine to the phenylalanine, the CDR3 is 13 residues long. The CDR3 DNA has 39 bases and is translated from base 1. Library method: RT-PCR. The instrument given in TCRdb is Illumina HiSeq 2500. TCRdb handled the public reads itself, with Q25 trimming in fastp and clone calling in MiXCR, and kept productive beta chains. Duplicate CDR3 protein sequences are folded into a single record with the most common DNA and genes. Across this sample there are 650,000 to 800,000 distinct CDR3 sequences, with about a fifth seen only once. Jointly, the top ten make up approximately 11% of the sample. This clonotype has ten or more counts. This clone's antigen is unknown. No base quality information exists; no much larger clone differs at one position.

This sequence was found in a man aged 45-65 years who received an inactivated influenza vaccine. Donor details come from another sample of the same person, matched by shared clones. The sequences come from PBMCs from blood, collected roughly 5 days after vaccination. The rearrangement joined TRBV5-1 to TRBJ2-7; 6 matching bases give a weak D call of TRBD1. DNA sequence: TGCGCCAGCTCGGGACACCAGCACTACGAGCAGTACTTC. Its translation reads: CASSGHQHYEQYF.